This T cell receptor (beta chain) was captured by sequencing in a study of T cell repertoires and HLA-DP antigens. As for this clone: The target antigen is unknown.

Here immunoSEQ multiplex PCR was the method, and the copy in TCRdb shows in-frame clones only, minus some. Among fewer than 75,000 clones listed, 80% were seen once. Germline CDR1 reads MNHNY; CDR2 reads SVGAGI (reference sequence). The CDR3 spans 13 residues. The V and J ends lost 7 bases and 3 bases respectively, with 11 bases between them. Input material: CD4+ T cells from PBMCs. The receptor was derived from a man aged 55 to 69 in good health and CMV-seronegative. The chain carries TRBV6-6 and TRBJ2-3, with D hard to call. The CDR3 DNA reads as TGTGCCAGCACCTCGTCGGGTACAGATACGCAGTATTTT. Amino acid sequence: CASTSSGTDTQYF.